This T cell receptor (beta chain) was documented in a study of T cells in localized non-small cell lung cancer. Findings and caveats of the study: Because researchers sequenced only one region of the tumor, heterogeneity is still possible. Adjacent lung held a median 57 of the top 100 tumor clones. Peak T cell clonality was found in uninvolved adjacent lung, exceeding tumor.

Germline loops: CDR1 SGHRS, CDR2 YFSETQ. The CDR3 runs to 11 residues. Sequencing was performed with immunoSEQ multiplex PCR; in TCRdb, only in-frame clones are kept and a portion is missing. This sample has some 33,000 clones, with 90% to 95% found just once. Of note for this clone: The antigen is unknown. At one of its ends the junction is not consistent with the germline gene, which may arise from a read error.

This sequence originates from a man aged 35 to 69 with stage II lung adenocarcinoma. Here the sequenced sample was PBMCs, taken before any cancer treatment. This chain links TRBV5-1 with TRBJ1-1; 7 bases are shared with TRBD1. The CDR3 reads CASSWTGKPVF. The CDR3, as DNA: TGCGCCAGCAGCTGGACAGGAAAGCCGGTCTTT.